What follows are 10 T cell receptor beta chains derived from one specimen sequenced in a study of blood T cell repertoires in COVID-19. Repertoires were generated with immunoSEQ multiplex PCR, while TCRdb's copy carries only in-frame clones and drops some. The table lists nearly 350,000 clones, around nine tenths of them singletons. Sequencing was done on a sample of peripheral blood. All receptors come from a woman younger than 30 who had recovered from COVID-19.

The chain uses TRBV25-1 and TRBJ1-5; 8 bases are shared with TRBD1. V lost 2 bases and J lost 7; bases outside the gene matches: 1. CDR3 length equals 13 residues. Germline V gene sequence: CDR1 MGHDK, CDR2 SYGVNS. The CDR3 loop reads CASSEQGAQPQHF. The CDR3 DNA sequence: TGTGCCAGCAGTGAACAGGGGGCCCAGCCCCAGCATTTT.

This rearrangement joins TRBV30 to TRBJ2-5, with 9 bases matching TRBD2. Trimming at V came to 4 bases and at J to 5 bases, leaving 11 bases not matched to a gene. The germline gives CDR1 GTSNPN, CDR2 SVGIG (reference sequence). This CDR3 has 15 amino acids. Here the CDR3 DNA reads TGTGCCTGGACAGGCTGGACTAGCGTTCGGGAGACCCAGTACTTC. This codes for CAWTGWTSVRETQYF.

The J gene is TRBJ1-2, the V gene TRBV7-9; D unresolved. Trimming cost V 0 bases and J 1 base, with 9 bases left between them. CDR1 is SEHNR and CDR2 is FQNEAQ in the germline V gene (reference sequence). The CDR3 extends over 15 amino acids. In DNA, the CDR3 is TGTGCCAGCAGCTTAGCGGGCCAGATTAACTATGGCTACACCTTC. This encodes CASSLAGQINYGYTF.

This clone was picked up one time. The V call is TRBV10-1, the J call TRBJ2-3, with TRBD2 matching 11 bases. J was trimmed by 1 base and V by 3 bases; bases with no gene match: 3. CDR1 and CDR2 (germline): WNHNN, SYGVQD (reference sequence). The CDR3 totals 16 residues. CDR3 nucleotide sequence: TGCGCCAGCAGTGAAATGACTAGCGGGGGCACAGATACGCAGTATTTT. Protein sequence: CASSEMTSGGTDTQYF.

Remarks on this clone: Other nucleotide sequences from this sample produce the same CDR3. The chain links TRBV5-1 to TRBJ2-2; 12 bases line up with TRBD2. With 5 bases clipped from V and 3 bases from J, the junction kept 5 bases outside the gene matches. CDR3 length: 16 amino acids. Germline CDR1 SGHRS, CDR2 YFSETQ. The CDR3 nucleotides read TGCGCCAGCAGTTTACTAGCGGGAGGTGACACCGGGGAGCTGTTTTTT. Its protein is CASSLLAGGDTGELFF.

CDR3 protein: CSVLPLGNTGELFF. Here the CDR3 DNA reads TGCAGCGTTCTCCCCCTCGGGAACACCGGGGAGCTGTTTTTT. The J gene is TRBJ2-2, the V gene TRBV29-1, with no clear D. Germline CDR1 is SQVTM and CDR2 is ANQGSEA. V lost 5 bases and J 1 base, leaving 11 bases between the germline ends. The CDR3 consists of 14 residues.

V and J are TRBV3-1 (or the pseudogene TRBV3-2) and TRBJ2-5; 9 nucleotides match TRBD1. Germline-derived CDR1 and CDR2 are LGHDT and YNNKEL (reference sequence). The CDR3 contains 16 residues. Unmatched junction bases numbered 10, after V lost 3 bases and J lost 5 bases. Here the CDR3 DNA reads TGTGCCAGCAGCCACACCGGGACAGGGAAACGGGAGACCCAGTACTTC. It translates to CASSHTGTGKRETQYF.

The chain has TRBV11-3 and TRBJ2-7; 15 bases are a match to TRBD2. The junction had 6 bases not matched to a gene; V was cut back by 5 bases and J by 7 bases. CDR3 length: 15 amino acids. CDR1 is SGHNT and CDR2 is YENEEA in the germline V gene. The CDR3 nucleotides are TGTGCCAGCAGCCCAGGACTAGCGGGAGGGCCGGAGCAGTACGTC. Residues: CASSPGLAGGPEQYV.

J is TRBJ2-5 and V is TRBV12-3 or TRBV12-4; D call uncertain. V lost 6 bases to trimming and J lost 1 base, with 9 bases between them. The CDR3 is 13 amino acids. The CDR3 DNA reads TGTGCCAGCAGCTCCCCCCTCCAAGAGACCCAGTACTTC. Protein: CASSSPLQETQYF.

This chain connects TRBV3-1 (or the pseudogene TRBV3-2) to TRBJ2-1; D might be TRBD2 (6 bases). This CDR3 has 17 residues. Germline CDR1 and CDR2: LGHDT and YNNKEL (reference sequence). Trimming cost V 0 bases and J 4 bases, with 16 bases left between them. This CDR3 is CASSQELRGRGYNEQFF. CDR3 in DNA: TGTGCCAGCAGCCAAGAGTTAAGGGGTCGGGGGTACAATGAGCAGTTCTTC.